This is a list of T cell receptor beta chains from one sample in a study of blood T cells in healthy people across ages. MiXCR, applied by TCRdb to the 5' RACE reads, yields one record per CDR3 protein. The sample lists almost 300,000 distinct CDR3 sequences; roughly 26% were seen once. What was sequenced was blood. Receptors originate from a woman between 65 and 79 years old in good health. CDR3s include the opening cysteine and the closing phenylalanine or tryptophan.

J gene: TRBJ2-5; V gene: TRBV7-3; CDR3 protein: CASSPVGTAKETQYF
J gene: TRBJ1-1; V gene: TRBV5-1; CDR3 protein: CASRESSGTGNTEAFF
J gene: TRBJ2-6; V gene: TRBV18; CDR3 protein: CASSNPSGANVLTF
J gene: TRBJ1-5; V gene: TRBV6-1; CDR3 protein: CASSVQGTSNQPQHF
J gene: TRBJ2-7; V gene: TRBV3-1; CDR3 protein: CASSQDPSGGYEQYF
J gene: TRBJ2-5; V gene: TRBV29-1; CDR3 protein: CSVGDGTETQYF
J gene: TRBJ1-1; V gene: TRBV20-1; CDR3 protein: CRPGQGSNTEAFF
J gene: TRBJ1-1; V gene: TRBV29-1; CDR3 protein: CSAGQGNTEAFF
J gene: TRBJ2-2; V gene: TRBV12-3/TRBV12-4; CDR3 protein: CASTLSGGANTGELFF
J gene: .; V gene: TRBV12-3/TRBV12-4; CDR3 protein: CASSPGPVNEQFF
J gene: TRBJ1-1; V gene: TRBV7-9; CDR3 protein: CASSYKGGAKLGTEAFF
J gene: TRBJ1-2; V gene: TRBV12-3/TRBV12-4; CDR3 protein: CASSLTDSYGYTF
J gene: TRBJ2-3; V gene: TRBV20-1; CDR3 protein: CSASGLAGTTDTQYF
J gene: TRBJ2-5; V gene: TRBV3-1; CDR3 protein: CASSRTGGQETQYF
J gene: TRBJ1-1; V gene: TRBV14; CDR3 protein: CASSQVAPWGYVTEAFF
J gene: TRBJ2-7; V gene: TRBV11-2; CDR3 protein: CANSSIGVGPTEYF
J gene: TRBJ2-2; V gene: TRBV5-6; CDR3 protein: CASSGHRGRNTGELFF
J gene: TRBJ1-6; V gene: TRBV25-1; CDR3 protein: CASSDGTGGNSPLHF
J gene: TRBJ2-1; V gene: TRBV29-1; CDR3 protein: CSLSSGHNEQFF
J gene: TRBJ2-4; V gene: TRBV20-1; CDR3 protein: CSARDRGYNIQYF
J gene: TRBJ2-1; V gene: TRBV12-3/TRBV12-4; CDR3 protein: CASNLGGKAADEQFF
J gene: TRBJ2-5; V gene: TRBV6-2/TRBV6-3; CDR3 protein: CASRDLVSGETQYF
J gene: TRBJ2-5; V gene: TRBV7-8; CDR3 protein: CASRPGTSFETQYF
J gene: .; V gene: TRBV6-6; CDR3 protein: CASSYSRAPNEQFF
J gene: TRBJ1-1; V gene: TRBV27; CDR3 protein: CASSPQSGTYEAFF
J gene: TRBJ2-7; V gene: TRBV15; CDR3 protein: CATSRGGLSLAGTYEQYF
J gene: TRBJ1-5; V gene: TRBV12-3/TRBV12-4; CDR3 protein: CASSFFGVREQPQHF
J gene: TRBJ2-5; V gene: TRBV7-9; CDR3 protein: CASSWDSPGETQYF
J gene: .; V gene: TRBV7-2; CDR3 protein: CASSLESGGEQFF
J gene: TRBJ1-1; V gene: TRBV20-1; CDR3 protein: CSATGPSGSPKNTEAFF
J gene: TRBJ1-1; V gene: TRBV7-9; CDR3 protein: CASSAREGGNTEAFF
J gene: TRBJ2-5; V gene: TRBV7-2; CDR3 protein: CASSHLGETQYF
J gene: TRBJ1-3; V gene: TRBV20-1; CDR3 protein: CSARVSDSGNTIYF
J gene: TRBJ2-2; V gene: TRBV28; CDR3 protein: CASSFLLAKRDRNTGELFF
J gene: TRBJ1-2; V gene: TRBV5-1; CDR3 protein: CASSLGQGAVNYGYTF
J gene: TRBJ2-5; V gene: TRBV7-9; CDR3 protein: CASSLTRDTVQYF
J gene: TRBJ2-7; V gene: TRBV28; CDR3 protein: CASSQASYEQYF